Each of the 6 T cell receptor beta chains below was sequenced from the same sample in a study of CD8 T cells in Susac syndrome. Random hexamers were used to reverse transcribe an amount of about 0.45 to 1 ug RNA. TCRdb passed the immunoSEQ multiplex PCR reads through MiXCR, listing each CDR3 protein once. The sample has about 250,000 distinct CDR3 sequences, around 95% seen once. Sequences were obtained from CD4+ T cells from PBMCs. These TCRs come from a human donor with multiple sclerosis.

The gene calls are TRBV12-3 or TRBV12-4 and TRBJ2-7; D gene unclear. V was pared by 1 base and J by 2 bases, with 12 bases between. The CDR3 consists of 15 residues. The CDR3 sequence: CASSLDAGPTYEQYV. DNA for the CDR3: TGTGCCAGCAGTTTAGACGCAGGACCGACCTACGAGCAGTACGTC.

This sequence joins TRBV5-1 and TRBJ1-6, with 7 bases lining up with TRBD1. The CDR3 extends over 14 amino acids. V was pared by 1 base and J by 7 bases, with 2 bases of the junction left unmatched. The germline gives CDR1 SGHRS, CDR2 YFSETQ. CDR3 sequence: CASSLLGQNSPLHF. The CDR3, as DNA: TGCGCCAGCAGCTTGCTGGGACAGAATTCACCCCTCCACTTT.

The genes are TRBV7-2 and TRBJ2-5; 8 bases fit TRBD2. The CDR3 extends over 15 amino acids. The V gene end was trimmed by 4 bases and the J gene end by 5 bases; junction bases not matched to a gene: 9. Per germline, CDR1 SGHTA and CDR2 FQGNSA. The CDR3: CASSYAAGVGETQYF. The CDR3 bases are TGTGCCAGCAGCTATGCAGCGGGGGTGGGGGAGACCCAGTACTTC.

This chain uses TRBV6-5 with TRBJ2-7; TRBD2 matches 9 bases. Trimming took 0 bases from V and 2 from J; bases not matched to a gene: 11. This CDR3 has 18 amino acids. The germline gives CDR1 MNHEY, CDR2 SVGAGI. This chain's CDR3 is CASSYSGLGGRATYEQYV. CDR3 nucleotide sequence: TGTGCCAGCAGTTACTCCGGTCTCGGCGGGAGGGCCACCTACGAGCAGTACGTC.

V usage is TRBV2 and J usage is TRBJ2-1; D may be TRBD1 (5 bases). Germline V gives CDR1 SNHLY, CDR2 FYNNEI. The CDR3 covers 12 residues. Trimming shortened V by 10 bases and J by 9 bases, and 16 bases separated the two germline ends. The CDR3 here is CANSLGLGEQFF. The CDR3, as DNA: TGTGCCAACTCGTTGGGGCTGGGTGAGCAGTTCTTC.

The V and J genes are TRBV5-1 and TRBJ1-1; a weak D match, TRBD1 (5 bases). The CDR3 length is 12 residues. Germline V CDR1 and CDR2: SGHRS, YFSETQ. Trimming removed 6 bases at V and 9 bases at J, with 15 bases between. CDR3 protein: CASNTQGTKAFF. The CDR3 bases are TGCGCCAGCAACACCCAGGGAACGAAAGCTTTCTTT.